This TCR beta chain was documented in a study of spatial heterogeneity in lung cancer. Study details: The donors comprised around 76 untreated early-stage non-small cell lung cancer patients. Raw reads showed each unique TCR and UMI combination turning up more than ten times on average.

As for time point: blood taken at disease recurrence. Whole RNA obtained from tumor, nontumor lung or frozen PBMC underwent sequencing without sorting. CDR3 length: 12 amino acids. CDR1 SQVTM and CDR2 ANQGSEA come from the germline V gene. Trimming took off 5 bases at V and 0 bases at J, with 8 bases between the two ends. This clonotype was counted ten times or more. Found in a library prepared for alpha chains, this beta chain is an off-target read, and its abundance has little meaning. Each TCR cDNA molecule bore a unique molecular identifier. TCRdb reprocessed the 5' RACE reads with MiXCR, giving one entry per CDR3 protein. This sample has 7,500 to 10,000 distinct CDR3 sequences, with approximately 3.9% found just once.

The clonotype originates from a female donor with early-stage non-small cell lung cancer. This rearrangement joins TRBV29-1 to TRBJ2-7; perhaps TRBD2 as D (5 bases). This material consisted of PBMCs, taken at recurrence. The DNA of the CDR3 is TGCAGCGTTTTTGGGAGCTCCTACGAGCAGTACTTC. It is translated as CSVFGSSYEQYF.